This T cell receptor (beta chain) is drawn from a study of T cells after yellow fever vaccination. Overall study results and limits: The secondary T-cell response peaked on day 5, not day 15, but was weaker. Clonotypes found in both CD4 and CD8 compartments made up a small share. Post-booster repertoires again held most primary-vaccination clones (roughly 95% CD4, roughly 88% CD8).

This clonotype has a count of ten or more. Its antigen remains unidentified. One entry per CDR3 protein, called by TCRdb with MiXCR from the 5' RACE reads. The sample comprises a few hundred thousand distinct CDR3 sequences, around 13% of which are singletons, and approximately 3.4% rests with the top ten. The CDR3 loop spans 20 amino acids. CDR1 and CDR2 from the germline V gene are SGDLS and YYNGEE. V lost 4 bases, J lost 0 bases, and 19 bases stayed unmatched. This clonotype was sampled from a man aged 18-30 years who received the YFV17D yellow fever vaccine. Material: CD4+ T cells sorted from PBMCs, obtained 15 days after the yellow fever booster vaccination. The chain is built from TRBV9 and TRBJ2-3; 8 positions agree with TRBD2. The CDR3 nucleotides read TGTGCCAGCAGCTCCCGGGGATTAGCGGGGTCGCCCTCTAGCACAGATACGCAGTATTTT. Protein sequence: CASSSRGLAGSPSSTDTQYF.